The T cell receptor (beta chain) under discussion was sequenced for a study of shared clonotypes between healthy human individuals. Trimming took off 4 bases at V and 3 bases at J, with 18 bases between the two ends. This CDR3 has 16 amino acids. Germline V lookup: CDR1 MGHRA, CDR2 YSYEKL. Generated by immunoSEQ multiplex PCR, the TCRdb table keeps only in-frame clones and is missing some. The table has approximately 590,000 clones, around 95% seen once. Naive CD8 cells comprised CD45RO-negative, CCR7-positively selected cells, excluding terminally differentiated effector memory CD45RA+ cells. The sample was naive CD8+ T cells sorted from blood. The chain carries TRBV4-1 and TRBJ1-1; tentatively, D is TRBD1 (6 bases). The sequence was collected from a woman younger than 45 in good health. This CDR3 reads CASSRVQGVAHTEAFF. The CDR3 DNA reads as TGCGCCAGCAGCCGAGTACAGGGTGTCGCCCACACTGAAGCTTTCTTT.